The clone carrying this T cell receptor (beta chain) appeared a few times. This entry comes from a study of T cells in Graves' hyperthyroidism and ophthalmopathy. Amplification targeted TCR beta CDR3 regions from RNA transcripts. Carried out on the TCR CDR3, a first-round RT-PCR used the HTBI primer set. TCRdb ran MiXCR on the multiplex PCR reads and lists one entry per CDR3 protein. This table holds hundreds of thousands of distinct CDR3 sequences, about 45% found once. This receptor was obtained from an adult man with Graves' disease, either hyperthyroidism or ophthalmopathy (not recorded which). Source material: peripheral blood or thyroid tissue (not recorded which).

CDR3 in DNA: TGTGCCAGCAGCCCGACAGGACAATACGAGCAGTACTTC. This encodes CASSPTGQYEQYF. The chain combines TRBV6-5 with TRBJ2-7, with D possibly TRBD1 on 6 matching bases. Between the trimmed V and J ends, which lost 6 bases and 4 bases, there was a span of 13 bases. The germline V gene has CDR1 MNHEY and CDR2 SVGAGI. The CDR3 consists of 13 residues.